This T cell receptor beta chain emerged from a study of blood T cell repertoires in COVID-19. Study-wide background: Samples representing acute and convalescent COVID-19 were sourced from the United States, Italy and Spain. Sample material is recorded as cDNA or gDNA derived from T cells, B-cell-depleted T cells, or PBMCs.

Under the authors' procedure: Amplification of reference gene primers was used by the study to estimate nucleated cell counts. The protocol was immunoSEQ multiplex PCR, while the TCRdb copy is restricted to in-frame clones and leaves out a portion. The V and J calls and clone size were taken over from that table, and D and trimming were inferred from the DNA. The profile shows approximately 260,000 clones, roughly 80% of them singletons. This TCR derives from a woman aged 55-69 years with active or convalescent COVID-19. The sample comprised peripheral blood.

CDR3 DNA: TGCGCCAGCAGCTTGTTACCCCAGCGCACTGAAGCTTTCTTT. It encodes CASSLLPQRTEAFF. This sequence joins TRBV5-1 and TRBJ1-1; D unresolved. The CDR3 totals 14 residues. V shed 1 base and J shed 4 bases, with 11 bases lying between them. Looked up from germline, CDR1 is SGHRS and CDR2 is YFSETQ.